This TCR beta chain derives from a study of Graves' ophthalmopathy and Graves' hyperthyroidism. TCR beta CDR3 amplification used RNA transcripts. In the first round, RT-PCR was carried out with HTBI primers, and a multiplex PCR formed the second round. TCRdb independently ran MiXCR on the multiplex PCR reads; one entry per CDR3 protein. This table has about 550,000 distinct CDR3 sequences, approximately 35% appearing once. The CDR3 is 15 residues long. Germline CDR1 KGHDR, CDR2 SFDVKD. On this clonotype itself: As the CDR3 is not closed by the conserved phenylalanine or tryptophan, this likely results from a read error.

The sample comprised peripheral blood or thyroid tissue (not recorded which). This receptor was identified in an adult man with Graves' hyperthyroidism. V gene TRBV24-1 combines with J gene TRBJ2-5, with 10 bases identical to TRBD1. The CDR3 DNA sequence: TGTGCCACCAGTGGTCAGGGACAGGGGAAAGAGGCCCAGTACATC. This translates into CATSGQGQGKEAQYI.